These T cell receptor beta chains were read from a single sample in a study of blood T cells in healthy people across ages. TCRdb re-called the 5' RACE reads with MiXCR, one entry per CDR3 protein. The data show approximately 900,000 distinct CDR3 sequences, 45% to 50% seen once. The material sequenced was blood. Every receptor here comes from a man under 40 in good health. Both conserved end residues are part of each CDR3. D genes are given only for firm matches. The size of a clone is reported for some rows only, either as once, few or many, or as a class for expanded clones.

d_gene	v_gene	j_gene	abundance	CDR3aa	CDR3nt
NA	TRBV6-2/TRBV6-3	TRBJ1-1	NA	CASSFLSTGVNTEAFF	TGTGCCAGCAGTTTTCTCTCGACGGGGGTGAACACTGAAGCTTTCTTT
NA	TRBV5-1	TRBJ2-1	NA	CASSFVLGDEQFF	TGCGCCAGCAGCTTTGTTTTGGGCGATGAGCAGTTCTTC
TRBD1	TRBV5-4	TRBJ1-1	NA	CASSTIDRDTEAFF	TGTGCCAGCAGCACGATAGACAGGGACACTGAAGCTTTCTTT
TRBD1	TRBV7-2	TRBJ2-7	NA	CASSRSGTGGYEQYF	TGTGCCAGCAGTCGATCCGGGACAGGGGGATACGAGCAGTACTTC
NA	TRBV11-1	TRBJ2-2	NA	CASTGSGGTGELFF	TGTGCCAGCACTGGAAGTGGCGGGACCGGGGAGCTGTTTTTT
NA	TRBV29-1	TRBJ2-3	once	CSVEGAGPDTQYF	TGCAGCGTTGAAGGGGCTGGCCCAGATACGCAGTATTTT
TRBD2	TRBV20-1	TRBJ2-2	NA	CSARRRGSSGELFF	TGCAGTGCTAGACGGCGGGGGTCTTCCGGGGAGCTGTTTTTT
TRBD2	TRBV6-1	TRBJ2-3	NA	CASRGLAGEVPDTQYF	TGTGCCAGCAGGGGGCTAGCGGGGGAAGTCCCAGATACGCAGTATTTT
NA	TRBV7-9	TRBJ1-1	NA	CASSSPTGHEAFF	TGTGCCAGCAGCTCTCCAACGGGGCATGAAGCTTTCTTT
NA	TRBV20-1	TRBJ1-1	NA	CSARDLGGQVTEAFF	TGCAGTGCTAGAGATCTTGGCGGCCAGGTGACTGAAGCTTTCTTT
NA	TRBV5-4	TRBJ2-1	NA	CASSFGFRQTGNNEQFF	TGTGCCAGCAGCTTTGGATTTCGGCAAACCGGGAACAATGAGCAGTTCTTC
TRBD1	TRBV20-1	TRBJ1-2	NA	CSANDRAGYTF	TGCAGTGCCAACGACAGGGCTGGCTACACCTTC
NA	TRBV3-1	TRBJ2-5	NA	CACSQWRNQETQYF	TGTGCCTGCAGCCAATGGCGGAACCAAGAGACCCAGTACTTC
NA	TRBV21-1	TRBJ1-1	few	CASSSGGLNTEAFF	TGTGCCAGCAGCTCTGGGGGTCTGAACACTGAAGCTTTCTTT